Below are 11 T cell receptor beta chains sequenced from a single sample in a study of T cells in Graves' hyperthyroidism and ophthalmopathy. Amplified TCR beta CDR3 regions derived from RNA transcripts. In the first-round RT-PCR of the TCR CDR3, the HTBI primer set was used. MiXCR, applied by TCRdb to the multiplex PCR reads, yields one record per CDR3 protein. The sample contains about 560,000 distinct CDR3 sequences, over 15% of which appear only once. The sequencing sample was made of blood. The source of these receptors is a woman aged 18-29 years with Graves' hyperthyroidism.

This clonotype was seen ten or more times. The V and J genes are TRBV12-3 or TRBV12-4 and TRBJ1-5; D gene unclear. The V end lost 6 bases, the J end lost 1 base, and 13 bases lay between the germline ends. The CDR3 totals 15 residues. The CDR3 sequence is CASRPGRRSNQPQHF. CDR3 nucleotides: TGTGCCAGCAGACCCGGGAGGAGGAGCAATCAGCCCCAGCATTTT.

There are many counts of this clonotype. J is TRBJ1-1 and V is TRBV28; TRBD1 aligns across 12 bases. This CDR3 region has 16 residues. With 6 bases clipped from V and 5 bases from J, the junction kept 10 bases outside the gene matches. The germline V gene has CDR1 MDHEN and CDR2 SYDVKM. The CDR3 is CASSPFWDRGRTEAFF. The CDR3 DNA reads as TGTGCCAGCAGCCCATTCTGGGACAGGGGGCGGACTGAAGCTTTCTTT.

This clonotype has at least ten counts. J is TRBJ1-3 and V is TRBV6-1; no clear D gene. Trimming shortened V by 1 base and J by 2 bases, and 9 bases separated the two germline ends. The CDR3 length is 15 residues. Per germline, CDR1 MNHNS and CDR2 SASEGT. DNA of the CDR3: TGTGCCAGCAGTGAAGAGGTAACCCCTGGAAACACCATATATTTT. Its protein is CASSEEVTPGNTIYF.

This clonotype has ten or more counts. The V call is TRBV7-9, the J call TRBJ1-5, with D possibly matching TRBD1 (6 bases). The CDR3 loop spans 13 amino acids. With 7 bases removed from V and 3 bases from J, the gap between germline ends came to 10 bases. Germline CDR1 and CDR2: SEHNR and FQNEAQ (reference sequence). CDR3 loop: CASNQGTNQPQHF. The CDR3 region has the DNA TGTGCCAGCAACCAGGGGACCAATCAGCCCCAGCATTTT.

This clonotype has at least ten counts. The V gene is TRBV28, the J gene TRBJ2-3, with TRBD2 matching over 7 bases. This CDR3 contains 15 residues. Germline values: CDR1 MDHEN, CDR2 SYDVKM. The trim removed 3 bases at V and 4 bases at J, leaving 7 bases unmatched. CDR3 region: CASSFSGRAADTQYF. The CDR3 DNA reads TGTGCCAGCAGTTTTAGTGGGAGGGCCGCAGATACGCAGTATTTT.

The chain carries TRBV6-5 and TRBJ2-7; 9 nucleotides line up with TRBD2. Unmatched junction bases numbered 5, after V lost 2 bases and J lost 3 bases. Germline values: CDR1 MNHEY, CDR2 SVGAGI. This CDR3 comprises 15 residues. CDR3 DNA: TGTGCCAGCAGTTACCCAGGACTAGCGAACTACGAGCAGTACTTC. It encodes CASSYPGLANYEQYF.

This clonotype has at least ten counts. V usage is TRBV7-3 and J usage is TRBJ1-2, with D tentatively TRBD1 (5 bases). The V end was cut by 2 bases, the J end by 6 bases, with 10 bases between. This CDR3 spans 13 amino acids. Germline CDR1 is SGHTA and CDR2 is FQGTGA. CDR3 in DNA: TGTGCCAGCAGCTTATCGGGGGTGGATGGCTACACCTTC. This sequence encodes CASSLSGVDGYTF.

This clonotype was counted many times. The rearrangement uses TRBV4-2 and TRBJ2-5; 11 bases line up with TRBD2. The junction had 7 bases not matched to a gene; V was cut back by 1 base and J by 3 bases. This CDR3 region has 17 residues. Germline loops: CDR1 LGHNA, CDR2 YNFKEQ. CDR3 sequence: CASSQVSSGLAEETQYF. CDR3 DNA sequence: TGTGCCAGCAGCCAAGTTTCTTCGGGACTAGCGGAAGAGACCCAGTACTTC.

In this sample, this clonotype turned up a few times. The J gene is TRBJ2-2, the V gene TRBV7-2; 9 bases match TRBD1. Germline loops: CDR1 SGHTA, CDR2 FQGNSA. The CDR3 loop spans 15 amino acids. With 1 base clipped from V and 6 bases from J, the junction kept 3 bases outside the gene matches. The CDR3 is CASSLDRGRAGELFF. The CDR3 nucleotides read TGTGCCAGCAGCTTAGACAGGGGGCGCGCCGGGGAGCTGTTTTTT.

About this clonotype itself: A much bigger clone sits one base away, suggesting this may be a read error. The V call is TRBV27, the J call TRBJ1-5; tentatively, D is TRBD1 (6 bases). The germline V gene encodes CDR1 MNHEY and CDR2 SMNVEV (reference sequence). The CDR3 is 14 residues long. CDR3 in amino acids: CASTRGGGNRPQHF. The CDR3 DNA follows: TGTGCCAGCACCCGAGGGGGTGGCAATCGGCCCCAGCATTTT.

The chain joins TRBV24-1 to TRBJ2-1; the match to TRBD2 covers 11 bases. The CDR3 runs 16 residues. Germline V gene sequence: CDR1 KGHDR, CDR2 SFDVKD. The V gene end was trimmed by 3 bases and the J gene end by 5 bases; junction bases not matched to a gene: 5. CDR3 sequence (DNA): TGTGCCACCAGTGATCCTAGCGGGGGGCCCCACAATGAGCAGTTCTTC. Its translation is CATSDPSGGPHNEQFF.